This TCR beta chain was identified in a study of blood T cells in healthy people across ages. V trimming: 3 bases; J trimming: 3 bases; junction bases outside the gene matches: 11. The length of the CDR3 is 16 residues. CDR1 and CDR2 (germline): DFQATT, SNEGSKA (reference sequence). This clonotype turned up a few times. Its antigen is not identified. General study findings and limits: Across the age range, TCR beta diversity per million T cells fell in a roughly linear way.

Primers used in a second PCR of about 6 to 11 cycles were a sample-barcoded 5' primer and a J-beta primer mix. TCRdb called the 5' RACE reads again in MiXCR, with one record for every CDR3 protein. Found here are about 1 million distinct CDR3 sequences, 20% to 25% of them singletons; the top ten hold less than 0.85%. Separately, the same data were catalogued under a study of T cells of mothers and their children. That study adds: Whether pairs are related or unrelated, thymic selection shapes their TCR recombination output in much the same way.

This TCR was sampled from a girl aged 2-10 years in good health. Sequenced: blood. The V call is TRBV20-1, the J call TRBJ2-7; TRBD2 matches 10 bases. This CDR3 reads CSASGRVLAGIYEQYF. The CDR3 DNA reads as TGCAGTGCTAGTGGGAGGGTACTAGCGGGAATCTACGAGCAGTACTTC.